This T cell receptor (beta chain) is drawn from a study of T cells of healthy individuals. Many counts were recorded for this clonotype. MiXCR was run by TCRdb on the 5' RACE reads, yielding one entry per CDR3 protein. The profile shows about 82,000 distinct CDR3 sequences, approximately 5.4% of them singletons. The CDR3 has 14 amino acids. The TCR was taken from a female donor in good health. The genes are TRBV21-1 and TRBJ1-4; TRBD1, the table's D call, was not compared with the DNA. TRBV21-1 is described as a pseudogene. CDR3 DNA: TGTGCCAGCAGCAGACAGGGTTGGAATGAAAAACTGTTTTTT. It translates to CASSRQGWNEKLFF.